This entry concerns a single T cell receptor (beta chain). This CDR3 contains 16 residues. V was cut by 1 base and J by 5 bases, with 17 bases left in between. Germline V gives CDR1 MNHNS, CDR2 SASEGT. The data derive from a study of blood T cell repertoires in COVID-19. At the level of the study: Sites across the United States, Italy and Spain contributed samples from acute and convalescent COVID-19. PBMCs, B-cell-depleted T cells, or T cells were the source of the cDNA or gDNA that made up the material.

Original processing methods: Cell counts per sample came from amplifying reference gene primers. Assay: immunoSEQ multiplex PCR; the TCRdb copy retains only in-frame clones and omits some. V, J and clone size are taken as reported in that table, and D and trimming were inferred from the DNA itself. The table records 260,000 or so clones, 82% of them present only once. The TCR was taken from an older woman with acute or convalescent COVID-19. Sequencing was done on a sample of peripheral blood. The chain recombines TRBV6-1 with TRBJ1-1; TRBD1 is a possible D gene (5 bases). CDR3 amino acids: CASSEDGRGFWTEAFF. In DNA, the CDR3 is TGTGCCAGCAGTGAAGACGGAAGGGGATTCTGGACTGAAGCTTTCTTT.